Following are 9 T cell receptor beta chains from one sample sequenced in a study of glioma-infiltrating T cells after dendritic cell vaccination (dated by TCRdb to about 2016). The protocol used for the library was the immunoSEQ multiplex PCR assay. TCRdb limited this immuneACCESS table to in-frame rearrangements with V and J called. A share of clones is missing; checked studies link under half to unresolved V genes, and the rest is unexplained. This sample is represented by about 90,000 clones; roughly 80% of them were singletons. Clones ranked in the top ten supply 6.8% of the sample. The time point label, read with the paper, signifies: after dendritic cell vaccination, including at tumor progression/relapse. Sequenced here: blood, sampled after dendritic cell vaccination. The receptors were sampled from a human donor with glioblastoma.

The V gene is TRBV5-1, the J gene TRBJ2-5; 7 bases are shared with TRBD1. The length of the CDR3 is 14 residues. Germline lookup yields CDR1 SGHRS and CDR2 YFSETQ. The junction had 5 bases not matched to a gene; V was cut back by 4 bases and J by 2 bases. For the CDR3, the DNA is TGCGCCAGCAGCGCCGGGACAGTACAAGAGACCCAGTACTTC. Its protein is CASSAGTVQETQYF. The whole variable domain, remainder taken from reference TRBV5-1 and TRBJ2-5, is KAGVTQTPRYLIKTRGQQVTLSCSPISGHRSVSWYQQTPGQGLQFLFEYFSETQRNKGNFPGRFSGRQFSNSRSEMNVSTLELGDSALYLCASSAGTVQETQYFGPGTRLLVL.

The chain links TRBV6-6 to TRBJ1-1; possibly TRBD1 for D (6 bases). Germline V gene data show CDR1 as MNHNY and CDR2 as SVGAGI (reference sequence). Trimming removed 9 bases at V and 2 bases at J, with 13 bases between. The CDR3 loop spans 13 amino acids. In nucleotides, the CDR3 is TGTGCCAGTACCGACAGGTTCAACACTGAAGCTTTCTTT. Translation: CASTDRFNTEAFF.

The chain links TRBV4-3 to TRBJ2-2, with D possibly being TRBD1 (6 bases). The CDR3 has 17 residues. Trimming stripped 0 bases from V and 2 bases from J, with 13 bases between. Germline V gene data show CDR1 as LGHNA and CDR2 as YSLEER. In DNA form, the CDR3 reads TGCGCCAGCAGCCAAGATACAGGACAGTTCAACACCGGGGAGCTGTTTTTT. Translating it yields CASSQDTGQFNTGELFF.

The chain links TRBV4-1 to TRBJ2-2; TRBD2 aligns across 8 bases. The length of the CDR3 is 17 residues. Germline values: CDR1 MGHRA, CDR2 YSYEKL. Losses at the gene ends were 4 bases for V and 5 bases for J; bases not matched to a gene: 12. This CDR3 reads CASSRTGLGGETGELFF. Written as DNA, the CDR3 is TGCGCCAGCAGCCGAACCGGGCTCGGGGGGGAGACCGGGGAGCTGTTTTTT.

V usage is TRBV5-1 and J usage is TRBJ1-2; D unclear. Germline V gene lookup returns CDR1 SGHRS and CDR2 YFSETQ. This CDR3 is 14 amino acids long. V was trimmed by 0 bases and J by 1 base, leaving 7 bases between them. In nucleotides, the CDR3 is TGCGCCAGCAGCTTGGACCCAGATAACTATGGCTACACCTTC. Translated, it gives CASSLDPDNYGYTF.

This chain links TRBV10-3 with TRBJ1-2, with 9 bases matching TRBD1. The V gene end was trimmed by 3 bases and the J gene end by 5 bases; junction bases not matched to a gene: 10. The CDR3 contains 16 residues. The germline gives CDR1 ENHRY, CDR2 SYGVKD. The CDR3: CAISETGQGGIYGYTF. In DNA, the CDR3 is TGTGCCATCAGTGAAACGGGACAGGGAGGAATATATGGCTACACCTTC.

The chain carries TRBV7-2 and TRBJ2-5, with D possibly matching TRBD2 (6 bases). Looked up from germline, CDR1 is SGHTA and CDR2 is FQGNSA. With 0 bases removed from V and 4 bases from J, the gap between germline ends came to 9 bases. This CDR3 region has 14 residues. The CDR3 sequence: CASSLASGRETQYF. CDR3 bases: TGTGCCAGCAGCTTAGCGAGCGGGCGAGAGACCCAGTACTTC.

Only a few counts were recorded for this clone. The CDR3 sequence: CASSATGGPNQPQHF. The CDR3 DNA reads as TGTGCCAGTAGTGCGACAGGGGGCCCCAATCAGCCCCAGCATTTT. The chain has TRBV19 and TRBJ1-5; 10 positions match TRBD1. Trimming cost V 5 bases and J 3 bases; bases outside gene matches: 4. Germline V gives CDR1 LNHDA, CDR2 SQIVND (reference sequence). This CDR3 comprises 15 residues. Together with reference TRBV19 and TRBJ1-5, the CDR3 gives the full variable domain: DGGITQSPKYLFRKEGQNVTLSCEQNLNHDAMYWYRQDPGQGLRLIYYSQIVNDFQKGDIAEGYSVSREKKESFPLTVTSAQKNPTAFYLCASSATGGPNQPQHFGDGTRLSIL.

The chain is built from TRBV19 and TRBJ2-1; 8 bases match TRBD2. CDR3 length: 14 amino acids. Germline CDR1 LNHDA, CDR2 SQIVND (reference sequence). The J segment lost 3 bases and the V segment lost 7 bases, leaving 5 bases of the junction unmatched. This CDR3 is CASKGTRFYNEQFF. CDR3 coding DNA: TGTGCCAGTAAAGGGACTAGGTTCTACAATGAGCAGTTCTTC.